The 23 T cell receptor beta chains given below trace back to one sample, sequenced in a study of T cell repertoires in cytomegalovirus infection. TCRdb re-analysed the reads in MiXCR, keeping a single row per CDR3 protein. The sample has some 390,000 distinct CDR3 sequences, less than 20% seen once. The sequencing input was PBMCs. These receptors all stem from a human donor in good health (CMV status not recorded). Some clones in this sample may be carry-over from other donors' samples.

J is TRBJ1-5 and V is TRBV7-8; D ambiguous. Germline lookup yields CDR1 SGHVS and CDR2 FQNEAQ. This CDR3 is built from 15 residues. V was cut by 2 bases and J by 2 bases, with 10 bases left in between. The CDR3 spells CASSLSISRNQPQHF. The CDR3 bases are TGTGCCAGCAGCTTATCGATCAGCCGCAATCAGCCCCAGCATTTT.

The CDR3 sequence: CASSPRTGRGYTF. In nucleotides, the CDR3 is TGTGCCAGCAGCCCGAGGACAGGGCGCGGCTACACCTTC. The chain recombines TRBV12-3 or TRBV12-4 with TRBJ1-2, with 8 bases aligning to TRBD1. V lost 6 bases to trimming and J lost 8 bases; unmatched junction nucleotides: 8. The CDR3 covers 13 residues.

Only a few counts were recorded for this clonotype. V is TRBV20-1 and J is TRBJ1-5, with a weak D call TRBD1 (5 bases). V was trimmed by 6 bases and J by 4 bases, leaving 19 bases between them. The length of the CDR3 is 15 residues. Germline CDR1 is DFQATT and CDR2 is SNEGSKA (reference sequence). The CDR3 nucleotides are TGCAGTGCCAAGCCGGAAGTAAGGGGAAATCAGCCCCAGCATTTT. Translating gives CSAKPEVRGNQPQHF.

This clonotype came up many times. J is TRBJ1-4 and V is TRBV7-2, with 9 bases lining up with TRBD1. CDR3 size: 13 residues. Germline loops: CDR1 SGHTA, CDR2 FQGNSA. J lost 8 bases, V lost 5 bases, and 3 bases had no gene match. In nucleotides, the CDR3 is TGTGCCAGCAGCAAAACAGGGGGCGAAAAACTGTTTTTT. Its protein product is CASSKTGGEKLFF.

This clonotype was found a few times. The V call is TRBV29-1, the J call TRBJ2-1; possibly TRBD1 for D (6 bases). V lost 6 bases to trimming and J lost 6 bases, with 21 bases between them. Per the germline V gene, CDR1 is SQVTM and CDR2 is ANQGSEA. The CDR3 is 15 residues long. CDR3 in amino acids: CSVLEGVPTSNEQFF. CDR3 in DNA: TGCAGCGTCCTTGAGGGGGTTCCCACAAGCAATGAGCAGTTCTTC.

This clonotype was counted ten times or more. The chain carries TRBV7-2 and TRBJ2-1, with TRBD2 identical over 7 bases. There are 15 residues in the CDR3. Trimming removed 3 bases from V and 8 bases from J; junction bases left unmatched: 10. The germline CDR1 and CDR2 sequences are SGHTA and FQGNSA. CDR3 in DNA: TGTGCCAGCAGCTTCGGGCGGGAGATCATCTATGAGCAGTTCTTC. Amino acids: CASSFGREIIYEQFF.

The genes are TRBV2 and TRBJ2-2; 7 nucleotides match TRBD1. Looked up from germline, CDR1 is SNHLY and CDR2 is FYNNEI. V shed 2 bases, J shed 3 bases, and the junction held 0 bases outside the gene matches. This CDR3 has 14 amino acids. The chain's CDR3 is CASSETGDTGELFF. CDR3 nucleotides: TGTGCCAGCAGTGAAACAGGGGACACCGGGGAGCTGTTTTTT.

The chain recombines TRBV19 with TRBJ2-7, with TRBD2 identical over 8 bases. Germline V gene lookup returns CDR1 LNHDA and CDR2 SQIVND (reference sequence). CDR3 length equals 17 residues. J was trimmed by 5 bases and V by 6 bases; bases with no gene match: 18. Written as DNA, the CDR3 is TGTGCCAGTAGCCTTCAGTCTCTACCGGGAGGGCTCAACGAGCAGTACTTC. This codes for CASSLQSLPGGLNEQYF. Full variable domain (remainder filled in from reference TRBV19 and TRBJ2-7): DGGITQSPKYLFRKEGQNVTLSCEQNLNHDAMYWYRQDPGQGLRLIYYSQIVNDFQKGDIAEGYSVSREKKESFPLTVTSAQKNPTAFYLCASSLQSLPGGLNEQYFGPGTRLTVT.

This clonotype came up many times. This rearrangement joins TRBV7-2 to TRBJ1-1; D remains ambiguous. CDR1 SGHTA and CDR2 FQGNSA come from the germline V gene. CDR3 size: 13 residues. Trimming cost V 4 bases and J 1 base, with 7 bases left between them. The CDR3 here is CASSSGPNTEAFF. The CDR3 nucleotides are TGTGCCAGCAGCTCCGGCCCGAACACTGAAGCTTTCTTT.

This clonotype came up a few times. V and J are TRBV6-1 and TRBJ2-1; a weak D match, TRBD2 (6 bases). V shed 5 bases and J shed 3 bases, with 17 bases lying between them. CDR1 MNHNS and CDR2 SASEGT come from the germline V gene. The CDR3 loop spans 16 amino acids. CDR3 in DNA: TGTGCCAGCAGTTACGGGGCGGAGGGGCACTACAATGAGCAGTTCTTC. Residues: CASSYGAEGHYNEQFF.

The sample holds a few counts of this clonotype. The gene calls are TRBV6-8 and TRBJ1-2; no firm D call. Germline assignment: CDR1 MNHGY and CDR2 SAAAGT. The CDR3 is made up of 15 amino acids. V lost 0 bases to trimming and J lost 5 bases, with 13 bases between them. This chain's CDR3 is CASSYSAAGRYGYTF. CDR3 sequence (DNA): TGTGCCAGCAGTTACTCTGCAGCTGGGAGGTATGGCTACACCTTC.

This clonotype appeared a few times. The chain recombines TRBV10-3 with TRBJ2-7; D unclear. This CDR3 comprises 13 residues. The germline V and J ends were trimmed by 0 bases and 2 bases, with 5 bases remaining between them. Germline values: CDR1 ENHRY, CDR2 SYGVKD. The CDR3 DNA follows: TGTGCCATCAGTGAGTCCAGCCCCTACGAGCAGTACTTC. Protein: CAISESSPYEQYF.

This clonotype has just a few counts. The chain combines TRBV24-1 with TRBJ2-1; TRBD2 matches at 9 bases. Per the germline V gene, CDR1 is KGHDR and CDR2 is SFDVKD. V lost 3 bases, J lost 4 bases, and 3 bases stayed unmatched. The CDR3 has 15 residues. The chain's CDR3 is CATSDSGRNYNEQFF. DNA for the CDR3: TGTGCCACCAGTGATAGCGGGAGGAATTACAATGAGCAGTTCTTC.

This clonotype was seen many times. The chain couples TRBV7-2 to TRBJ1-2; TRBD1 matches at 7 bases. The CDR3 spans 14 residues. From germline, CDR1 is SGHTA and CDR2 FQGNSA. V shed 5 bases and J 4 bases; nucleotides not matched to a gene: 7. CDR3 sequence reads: CASSPRTGFYGYTF. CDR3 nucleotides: TGTGCCAGCAGCCCCCGGACAGGTTTCTATGGCTACACCTTC. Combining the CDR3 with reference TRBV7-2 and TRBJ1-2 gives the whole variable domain GAGVSQSPSNKVTEKGKDVELRCDPISGHTALYWYRQSLGQGLEFLIYFQGNSAPDKSGLPSDRFSAERTGGSVSTLTIQRTQQEDSAVYLCASSPRTGFYGYTFGSGTRLTVV.

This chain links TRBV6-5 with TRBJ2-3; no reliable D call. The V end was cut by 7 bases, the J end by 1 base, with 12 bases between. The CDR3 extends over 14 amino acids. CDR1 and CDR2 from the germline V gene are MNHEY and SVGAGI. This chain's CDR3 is CASMRRARTDTQYF. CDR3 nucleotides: TGTGCCAGCATGCGACGGGCCCGCACAGATACGCAGTATTTT.

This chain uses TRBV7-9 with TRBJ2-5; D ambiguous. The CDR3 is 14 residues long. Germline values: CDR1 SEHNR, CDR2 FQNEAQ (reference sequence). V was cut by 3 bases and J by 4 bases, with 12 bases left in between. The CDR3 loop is CASSFFPPPETQYF. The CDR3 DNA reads TGTGCCAGCAGCTTCTTTCCCCCCCCAGAGACCCAGTACTTC.

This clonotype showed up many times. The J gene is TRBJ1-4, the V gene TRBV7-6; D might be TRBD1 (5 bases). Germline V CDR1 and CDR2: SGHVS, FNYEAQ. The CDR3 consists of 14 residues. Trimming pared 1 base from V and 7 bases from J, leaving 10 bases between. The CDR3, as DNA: TGTGCCAGCAGCTTAGAAGTGAGGGGTGAAAAACTGTTTTTT. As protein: CASSLEVRGEKLFF.

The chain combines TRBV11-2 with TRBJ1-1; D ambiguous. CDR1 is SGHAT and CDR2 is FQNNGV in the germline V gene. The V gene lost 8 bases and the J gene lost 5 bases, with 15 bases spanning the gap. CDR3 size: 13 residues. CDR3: CASSLIRDTEAFF. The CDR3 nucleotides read TGTGCCAGCTCCCTGATCCGAGATACTGAAGCTTTCTTT.

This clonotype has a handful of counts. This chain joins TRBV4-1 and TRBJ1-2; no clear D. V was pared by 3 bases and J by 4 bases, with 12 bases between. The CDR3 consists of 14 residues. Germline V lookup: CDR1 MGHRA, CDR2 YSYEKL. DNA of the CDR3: TGCGCCAGCAGCCATGATGACCCGGTCTATGGCTACACCTTC. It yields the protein CASSHDDPVYGYTF.

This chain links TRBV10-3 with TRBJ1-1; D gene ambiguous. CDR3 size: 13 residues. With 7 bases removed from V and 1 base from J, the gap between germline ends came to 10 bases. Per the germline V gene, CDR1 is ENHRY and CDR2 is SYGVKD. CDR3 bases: TGTGCCATCACCGTAGAGGGGAACACTGAAGCTTTCTTT. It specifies CAITVEGNTEAFF.

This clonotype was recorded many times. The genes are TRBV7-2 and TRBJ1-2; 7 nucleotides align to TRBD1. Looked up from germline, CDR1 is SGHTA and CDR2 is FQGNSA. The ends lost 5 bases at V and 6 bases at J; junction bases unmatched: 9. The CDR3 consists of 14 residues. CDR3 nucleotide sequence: TGTGCCAGCAGCCCACGGACAGGCGGGGATGGCTACACCTTC. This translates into CASSPRTGGDGYTF.

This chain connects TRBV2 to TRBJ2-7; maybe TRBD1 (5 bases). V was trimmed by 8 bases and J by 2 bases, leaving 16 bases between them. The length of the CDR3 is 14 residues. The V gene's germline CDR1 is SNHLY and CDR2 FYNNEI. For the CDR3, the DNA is TGTGCCAGCGGGGCCGGGCAGGGCACCTACGAGCAGTACTTC. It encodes CASGAGQGTYEQYF.

The CDR3 here is CASSVSLNQPQHF. The CDR3 DNA reads as TGTGCCAGCAGTGTATCCTTAAATCAGCCCCAGCATTTT. The V and J genes are TRBV2 and TRBJ1-5; the D is unclear. The CDR3 runs 13 residues. The V end lost 4 bases, the J end lost 4 bases, and 8 bases lay between the germline ends. Germline CDR1 and CDR2: SNHLY and FYNNEI.